This TCR beta chain was found in a study of T cell changes during pregnancy in multiple sclerosis. The table came from immunoSEQ multiplex PCR; TCRdb's copy has only in-frame clones and leaves some out. In the table there are roughly 110,000 clones, around 92% of which are singletons. This CDR3 is built from 18 residues. Trimming at V came to 4 bases and at J to 0 bases, leaving 12 bases not matched to a gene. Per germline, CDR1 SGHDN and CDR2 FVKESK. Sequencing was performed on peripheral blood, taken in the third trimester of pregnancy. The chain has TRBV14 and TRBJ2-1; 7 nucleotides align to TRBD2. This sequence originates from a female donor in good health, enrolled as a control in a pregnancy study. CDR3 loop: CASSRRLGGFFSYNEQFF. The CDR3 DNA is TGTGCCAGCAGCCGCCGCCTCGGGGGGTTTTTCTCCTACAATGAGCAGTTCTTC.